The 24 T cell receptor beta chains listed next were all sequenced from one sample in a study of T-cell reconstitution after alpha-beta-depleted transplantation in children. Unique molecular identifiers were incorporated when the TCRbeta library was constructed. Each CDR3 protein gets one entry after TCRdb re-called the PCR reads with MiXCR. The table shows 350,000 to 500,000 distinct CDR3 sequences, with roughly two fifths occurring only once. The sample in question was PBMCs, obtained before TCRalphabeta/CD19-depleted stem cell transplant. These receptors were obtained from a girl aged 2 to 9 with aplastic anemia, due to receive a stem cell transplant.

The chain has TRBV12-3 or TRBV12-4 and TRBJ2-5, with 10 positions matching TRBD1. J lost 2 bases, V lost 5 bases, and 8 bases had no gene match. The CDR3 consists of 16 residues. CDR3 DNA sequence: TGTGCCAGCAGTCCCGGGGGACAGGGGAATCAAGAGACCCAGTACTTC. It encodes CASSPGGQGNQETQYF.

This clonotype has a handful of counts. The CDR3 DNA reads TGTGCCAGCAGCCAGCATGACTTCTATGGCTACACCTTC. This translates into CASSQHDFYGYTF. The chain recombines TRBV14 with TRBJ1-2, with D unclear. V lost 3 bases and J lost 4, with 9 bases in between. Germline lookup yields CDR1 SGHDN and CDR2 FVKESK. This CDR3 has 13 amino acids.

V usage is TRBV6-5 and J usage is TRBJ1-6; perhaps TRBD1 as D (6 bases). The CDR3 consists of 14 residues. Trimming cost V 0 bases and J 8 bases, with 8 bases left between them. Germline CDR1 reads MNHEY; CDR2 reads SVGAGI. The DNA of the CDR3 is TGTGCCAGCAGTTACTCAGGACAGTATTCACCCCTCCACTTT. Protein sequence: CASSYSGQYSPLHF.

The chain is built from TRBV6-1 and TRBJ1-5, with 9 bases aligning to TRBD1. The CDR3 totals 17 residues. The germline V gene has CDR1 MNHNS and CDR2 SASEGT. J lost 2 bases, V lost 9 bases, and 14 bases had no gene match. The CDR3 sequence: CASSRDRDFVGNQPQHF. The CDR3 coding sequence is TGTGCCAGTTCCCGGGACAGGGATTTTGTCGGCAATCAGCCCCAGCATTTT.

This clonotype turned up a few times. The chain employs TRBV20-1 and TRBJ2-1; TRBD2 matches at 10 bases. This CDR3 comprises 15 residues. V gave up 0 bases and J gave up 9 bases; unmatched junction bases: 8. Per the germline V gene, CDR1 is DFQATT and CDR2 is SNEGSKA (reference sequence). The CDR3 DNA reads TGCAGTGCTAGAGATCTACTAGCGGGGACCCCTGAGCAGTTCTTC. This encodes CSARDLLAGTPEQFF.

This chain links TRBV4-2 with TRBJ2-2, with 10 bases lining up with TRBD1. CDR1 is LGHNA, CDR2 YNFKEQ, per germline. The CDR3 is made up of 18 amino acids. V was clipped by 0 bases and J by 3 bases; unmatched bases: 7. CDR3 DNA sequence: TGTGCCAGCAGCCAAGACCCTTTCGGGACAGGGGACACCGGGGAGCTGTTTTTT. Amino acids: CASSQDPFGTGDTGELFF.

This clonotype was observed a few times. The chain employs TRBV5-1 and TRBJ2-1; D gene ambiguous. V shed 2 bases and J shed 4 bases, with 10 bases lying between them. The germline V gene has CDR1 SGHRS and CDR2 YFSETQ. The CDR3 totals 14 residues. CDR3 region: CASSLGQFYNEQFF. The CDR3 nucleotides are TGCGCCAGCAGCTTAGGGCAGTTTTACAATGAGCAGTTCTTC.

This sequence joins TRBV28 and TRBJ2-3, with D tentatively TRBD1 or TRBD2 (6 bases each). Germline CDR1 is MDHEN and CDR2 is SYDVKM. V lost 3 bases, J lost 2 bases, and 12 bases lay in between. The CDR3 is 15 residues long. CDR3 sequence reads: CASSFMAGHTDTQYF. The CDR3 nucleotides are TGTGCCAGCAGTTTCATGGCGGGACACACAGATACGCAGTATTTT. Full variable domain (remainder filled in from reference TRBV28 and TRBJ2-3): DVKVTQSSRYLVKRTGEKVFLECVQDMDHENMFWYRQDPGLGLRLIYFSYDVKMKEKGDIPEGYSVSREKKERFSLILESASTNQTSMYLCASSFMAGHTDTQYFGPGTRLTVL.

The table lists this clonotype with many counts. The chain couples TRBV3-1 to TRBJ2-5; D not certain. This CDR3 spans 13 amino acids. The V gene lost 5 bases and the J gene lost 4 bases, with 11 bases spanning the gap. Germline V gene lookup returns CDR1 LGHDT and CDR2 YNNKEL (reference sequence). The CDR3 DNA reads TGTGCCAGCAGCAAACAGCTGGGAGAGACCCAGTACTTC. It yields the protein CASSKQLGETQYF.

The V call is TRBV7-2, the J call TRBJ1-5, with 8 bases lining up with TRBD1. This CDR3 has 14 amino acids. V lost 3 bases, J lost 6 bases, and 4 bases stayed unmatched. Germline V gene lookup returns CDR1 SGHTA and CDR2 FQGNSA. The CDR3 here is CASSFSDRGQPQHF. CDR3 nucleotide sequence: TGTGCCAGCAGCTTTTCCGACAGGGGTCAGCCCCAGCATTTT.

Regarding this clonotype: A much larger clone lies a single base off, so this may be a read error. The V and J genes are TRBV5-6 and TRBJ2-7; 13 bases map to TRBD2. The CDR3 loop spans 15 amino acids. The germline gives CDR1 SGHDT, CDR2 YYEEEE. The CDR3 DNA follows: TGTGCCGGCAGCATAAGGACTAGCGGGAGCTACGAGCAGTACTTC. It codes for CAGSIRTSGSYEQYF.

This chain joins TRBV6-5 and TRBJ1-1, with unresolved D. Trimming removed 5 bases from V and 5 bases from J, with 12 bases in between. Germline loops: CDR1 MNHEY, CDR2 SVGAGI. The CDR3 consists of 13 residues. CDR3 sequence reads: CASSNPGDTEAFF. CDR3 coding DNA: TGTGCCAGCAGTAACCCCGGGGATACTGAAGCTTTCTTT.

This clonotype was recorded many times. The gene calls are TRBV12-3 or TRBV12-4 and TRBJ2-3, with a tentative D call TRBD2 (6 bases). This CDR3 region has 14 residues. V was shortened by 6 bases and J by 0 bases, with 10 bases between the two germline ends. The CDR3 reads CASRWSGSTDTQYF. As DNA, the CDR3 is TGTGCCAGCAGGTGGAGCGGGAGCACAGATACGCAGTATTTT.

This clonotype was seen many times. The chain links TRBV4-2 to TRBJ2-5; a weak D match, TRBD2 (5 bases). The CDR3 spans 15 residues. V lost 0 bases, J lost 5 bases, and 13 bases lay in between. Germline V gene sequence: CDR1 LGHNA, CDR2 YNFKEQ. In DNA form, the CDR3 reads TGTGCCAGCAGCCAAGATCGGGGTGACGGCGAGACCCAGTACTTC. Its translation: CASSQDRGDGETQYF.

This clonotype was found a few times. The chain joins TRBV7-2 to TRBJ2-1; 7 nucleotides agree with TRBD1. Germline V gene lookup returns CDR1 SGHTA and CDR2 FQGNSA. The CDR3 sequence is 15 residues long. V lost 5 bases, J lost 4 bases, and 8 bases stayed unmatched. Written as DNA, the CDR3 is TGTGCCAGCAGCCCCGGGACAGAGACATACAATGAGCAGTTCTTC. It is translated as CASSPGTETYNEQFF.

The V call is TRBV12-3 or TRBV12-4, the J call TRBJ2-4; 7 bases match TRBD1. This CDR3 contains 16 residues. With V trimmed by 3 bases and J by 0 bases, 5 bases remained unmatched. The CDR3 DNA follows: TGTGCCAGCAGTTTCGCGGACAGGTTAGCCAAAAACATTCAGTACTTC. The encoded protein is CASSFADRLAKNIQYF.

This clonotype has just a few counts. In DNA, the CDR3 is TGTGCCAGCTCGCGACAGGAGTATAATTCACCCCTCCACTTT. Amino acids: CASSRQEYNSPLHF. The chain links TRBV18 to TRBJ1-6; perhaps TRBD1 as D (6 bases). The CDR3 totals 14 residues. The germline V and J ends were trimmed by 6 bases and 4 bases, with 10 bases remaining between them. Germline CDR1 is KGHSH and CDR2 is LQKENI.

This chain links TRBV12-3 or TRBV12-4 with TRBJ2-5, with D possibly matching TRBD2 (6 bases). Deletions cut 8 bases from V and 2 bases from J, with 18 bases between. This CDR3 comprises 15 residues. CDR3 bases: TGTGCCAGCCAAGGCGCGGGGATCCCTCAAGAGACCCAGTACTTC. Its protein is CASQGAGIPQETQYF.

This clonotype was observed a handful of times. V usage is TRBV5-5 and J usage is TRBJ2-1; D is possibly TRBD2 (5 bases). The CDR3 length is 17 residues. V dropped 0 bases and J dropped 0 bases, with 13 bases sitting between them. In germline, CDR1 is SGHKS, CDR2 YYEKEE (reference sequence). DNA for the CDR3: TGTGCCAGCAGCTTGGTTGACTACGGTAGCTCCTACAATGAGCAGTTCTTC. It encodes CASSLVDYGSSYNEQFF.

The chain has TRBV27 and TRBJ2-1; unclear D gene. V was shortened by 2 bases and J by 10 bases, with 18 bases between the two germline ends. The CDR3 extends over 15 amino acids. Germline V lookup: CDR1 MNHEY, CDR2 SMNVEV (reference sequence). CDR3 residues: CASSLVTPYPKEQFF. The CDR3 bases are TGTGCCAGCAGTTTAGTAACACCCTACCCTAAGGAGCAGTTCTTC.

This chain uses TRBV7-9 with TRBJ1-1; D gene ambiguous. The V end lost 3 bases, the J end lost 3 bases, and 11 bases lay between the germline ends. The CDR3 is 14 residues long. Germline values: CDR1 SEHNR, CDR2 FQNEAQ (reference sequence). In DNA form, the CDR3 reads TGTGCCAGCAGCTTCCACAGATCGGACACTGAAGCTTTCTTT. Translation gives CASSFHRSDTEAFF.

This rearrangement joins TRBV4-3 to TRBJ2-7; 7 bases align to TRBD1. Germline CDR1 reads LGHNA; CDR2 reads YSLEER. The ends lost 0 bases at V and 3 bases at J; junction bases unmatched: 5. The CDR3 consists of 15 residues. The CDR3 coding sequence is TGCGCCAGCAGCCAAGAATGGGCAGGGGGCTACGAGCAGTACTTC. As protein: CASSQEWAGGYEQYF.

This chain links TRBV10-3 with TRBJ2-1, with TRBD2 matching 8 bases. From germline, CDR1 is ENHRY and CDR2 SYGVKD. With 8 bases clipped from V and 0 bases from J, the junction kept 15 bases outside the gene matches. CDR3 length equals 18 residues. The CDR3 loop reads CAIWGGRHGESSYNEQFF. In DNA form, the CDR3 reads TGTGCCATCTGGGGCGGGAGGCATGGAGAAAGCTCCTACAATGAGCAGTTCTTC.

In this sample, this clonotype turned up a few times. The junction and the germline gene differ at one end; a read error may be behind it. The chain has TRBV5-1 and TRBJ2-3; D gene ambiguous. The germline gives CDR1 SGHRS, CDR2 YFSETQ. The length of the CDR3 is 12 residues. The CDR3 loop is CASSFNTDTQYF. CDR3 sequence (DNA): TGTGCCAGCAGCTTTAACACAGATACGCAGTATTTT.